This T cell receptor (beta chain) is from a study of T cells in localized non-small cell lung cancer. The germline V gene encodes CDR1 SGHRS and CDR2 YFSETQ. This CDR3 comprises 14 residues. The J segment lost 7 bases and the V segment lost 5 bases, leaving 5 bases of the junction unmatched. The table came from immunoSEQ multiplex PCR; TCRdb's copy has only in-frame clones and leaves some out. The sample records about 70,000 clones, 84% being singletons. The starting material was peripheral blood, obtained before any cancer treatment. This TCR derives from a female donor of 60 years or more with stage I lung adenocarcinoma. The chain is built from TRBV5-1 and TRBJ2-1; 11 bases map to TRBD2. CDR3 loop: CASRETSGTNEQFF. CDR3 coding DNA: TGCGCCAGCAGGGAGACTAGCGGGACGAATGAGCAGTTCTTC.